This T cell receptor beta chain was identified during a study of blood T cell repertoires in COVID-19. Study context: COVID-19 samples from acute and convalescent phases originated in the United States, Italy and Spain. Sources were T cells, B-cell-depleted T cells, or PBMCs; the material itself was cDNA or gDNA.

Per the authors' pipeline: Cell counts per sample came from amplifying reference gene primers. Using immunoSEQ multiplex PCR, the repertoire was profiled, and TCRdb retains in-frame clones only, with some absent. Clone size and the V and J calls come from that table; the DNA yielded D and trimming. The profile shows about 120,000 clones, roughly 76% of them singletons. Specimen: peripheral blood. The TCR sequence derives from a human donor in a cohort sampled during active COVID-19.

CDR3 region: CALGGNTEAFF. The CDR3 region has the DNA TGTGCCCTGGGGGGGAACACTGAAGCTTTCTTT. This chain joins TRBV30 and TRBJ1-1; perhaps TRBD1 as D (5 bases). V dropped 8 bases and J dropped 1 base, with 8 bases sitting between them. The CDR3 has 11 residues. Germline V gives CDR1 GTSNPN, CDR2 SVGIG (reference sequence).